What follows are 5 T cell receptor beta chains derived from one specimen sequenced in a study of cytomegalovirus exposure and HLA in healthy donors. The PCR contained 60 Vbeta and 13 Jbeta primers. The repertoire was sequenced with immunoSEQ multiplex PCR; TCRdb's copy has only in-frame clones and lacks some. The table shows 180,000 or so clones, with more than 60% occurring only once. The specimen sequenced was PBMCs. These receptors originate from a female donor in good health and CMV-seronegative.

This sequence joins TRBV9 and TRBJ2-5, with D possibly being TRBD1 (6 bases). Germline loops: CDR1 SGDLS, CDR2 YYNGEE. Trimming removed 3 bases at V and 5 bases at J, with 8 bases between. This CDR3 spans 12 amino acids. This chain's CDR3 is CASSDREETQYF. Here the CDR3 DNA reads TGTGCCAGCAGCGACAGGGAGGAGACCCAGTACTTC. The full variable domain, with the rest looked up from reference TRBV9 and TRBJ2-5, is DSGVTQTPKHLITATGQRVTLRCSPRSGDLSVYWYQQSLDQGLQFLIQYYNGEERAKGNILERFSAQQFPDLHSELNLSSLELGDSALYFCASSDREETQYFGPGTRLLVL.

V usage is TRBV18 and J usage is TRBJ2-7; tentatively, D is TRBD1 (5 bases). V dropped 3 bases and J dropped 4 bases, with 13 bases sitting between them. This CDR3 is built from 14 residues. The V gene's germline CDR1 is KGHSH and CDR2 LQKENI. CDR3 DNA: TGTGCCAGCTCACCGACAGCGAGCTTTTACGAGCAGTACTTC. Translated: CASSPTASFYEQYF.

This clone showed up just once. This rearrangement joins TRBV7-9 to TRBJ2-2, with D tentatively TRBD1 (6 bases). The CDR3 extends over 15 amino acids. Trimming stripped 5 bases from V and 5 bases from J, with 15 bases between. Germline V gene sequence: CDR1 SEHNR, CDR2 FQNEAQ (reference sequence). The CDR3, as DNA: TGTGCCAGCAGCCTACAACAGGGCGTTACCGGGGAGCTGTTTTTT. Its protein is CASSLQQGVTGELFF.

This chain links TRBV28 with TRBJ2-7; 8 nucleotides agree with TRBD1. Germline V gives CDR1 MDHEN, CDR2 SYDVKM. J lost 3 bases, V lost 4 bases, and 5 bases had no gene match. This CDR3 is 14 amino acids long. The CDR3 bases are TGTGCCAGCAGTTGGGGACAGGTCTTCTACGAGCAGTACTTC. This gives the protein CASSWGQVFYEQYF.

V usage is TRBV7-8 and J usage is TRBJ2-7; D remains ambiguous. Germline V gene sequence: CDR1 SGHVS, CDR2 FQNEAQ. V shed 7 bases and J shed 0 bases, with 10 bases lying between them. There are 13 residues in the CDR3. Here the CDR3 DNA reads TGTGCCAGCACCACCAGTCCCTCCTACGAGCAGTACTTC. Amino acids: CASTTSPSYEQYF.